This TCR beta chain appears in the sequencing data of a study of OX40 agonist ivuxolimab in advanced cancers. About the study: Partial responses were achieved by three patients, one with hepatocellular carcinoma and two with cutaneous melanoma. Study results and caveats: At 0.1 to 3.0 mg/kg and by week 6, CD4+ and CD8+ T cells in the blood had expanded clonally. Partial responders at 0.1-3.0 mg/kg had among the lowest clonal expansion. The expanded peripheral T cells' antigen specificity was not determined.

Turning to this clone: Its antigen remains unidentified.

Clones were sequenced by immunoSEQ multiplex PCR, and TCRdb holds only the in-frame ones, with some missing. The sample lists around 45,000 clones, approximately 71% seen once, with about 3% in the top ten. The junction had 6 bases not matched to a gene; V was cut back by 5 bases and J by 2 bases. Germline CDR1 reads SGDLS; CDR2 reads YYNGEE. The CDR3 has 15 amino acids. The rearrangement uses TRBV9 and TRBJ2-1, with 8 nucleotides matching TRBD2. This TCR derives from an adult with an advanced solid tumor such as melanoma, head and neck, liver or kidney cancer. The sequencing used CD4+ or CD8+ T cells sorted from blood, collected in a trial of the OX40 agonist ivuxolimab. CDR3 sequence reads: CASSPGRGTYNEQFF. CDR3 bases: TGTGCCAGCAGTCCCGGGAGGGGGACCTACAATGAGCAGTTCTTC.